This TCR beta chain was retrieved from a study of T cell responses to AZD1222 COVID-19 vaccine. Study results and caveats: Spike regions recognized by vaccine-associated CD4 TCRs spanned the protein, led by 160-218 and 743-854. Repertoire sampling occurred only after the peak T cell response. Females outnumbered males among donors, who were mostly white British; clonal diversity was possibly underestimated.

Remarks on this clone: Its specificity is not known.

The protocol was immunoSEQ multiplex PCR, while the TCRdb copy is restricted to in-frame clones and leaves out a portion. The sample contains fewer than 75,000 clones, about nine tenths of which appear only once. After removal of 6 bases from V and 8 bases from J, the junction contained 22 bases not matched to a gene. The length of the CDR3 is 19 residues. Germline V gene sequence: CDR1 MNHEY, CDR2 SMNVEV (reference sequence). The sequenced sample was peripheral blood, obtained 28 days after the second dose of the MenACWY control vaccine. The receptor was isolated from an adult who received the MenACWY meningococcal vaccine as a control. This chain joins TRBV27 and TRBJ1-4, with 9 bases identical to TRBD1. CDR3 sequence: CASSPTRRTGALPREKLFF. CDR3 sequence (DNA): TGTGCCAGCAGCCCCACCAGGAGGACAGGGGCGCTTCCAAGAGAAAAACTGTTTTTT. The entire variable domain, with the rest obtained from reference TRBV27 and TRBJ1-4, is as follows: EAQVTQNPRYLITVTGKKLTVTCSQNMNHEYMSWYRQDPGLGLRQIYYSMNVEVTDKGDVPEGYKVSRKEKRNFPLILESPSPNQTSLYFCASSPTRRTGALPREKLFFGSGTQLSVL.